One sample yielded the 11 T cell receptor beta chains listed below, sequenced in a study of cytomegalovirus exposure and HLA in healthy donors. PCR primers comprised 60 Vbeta and 13 Jbeta primers. Some clones are missing from TCRdb's copy, which holds only in-frame ones; the method was immunoSEQ multiplex PCR. The sample has approximately 160,000 clones, 84% seen once; the top ten hold 0.38%. Specimen: PBMCs. The source is a boy between 2 and 10 years old in good health and CMV-seronegative.

The rearrangement links TRBV7-9 to TRBJ2-5; 8 bases fit TRBD2. The CDR3 is made up of 16 amino acids. The germline V gene encodes CDR1 SEHNR and CDR2 FQNEAQ (reference sequence). V shed 0 bases and J 2 bases; nucleotides not matched to a gene: 5. CDR3 protein: CASSLAGGGGQETQYF. CDR3 DNA sequence: TGTGCCAGCAGCTTAGCAGGTGGCGGGGGGCAAGAGACCCAGTACTTC.

The chain has TRBV4-1 and TRBJ1-2; 10 positions agree with TRBD1. The ends lost 2 bases at V and 4 bases at J; junction bases unmatched: 7. The length of the CDR3 is 16 residues. The germline V gene has CDR1 MGHRA and CDR2 YSYEKL. The CDR3 nucleotides read TGCGCCAGCAGCCAACCGACAGGGGGCGCCGCCTATGGCTACACCTTC. Its protein product is CASSQPTGGAAYGYTF.

CDR3 in DNA: TGTGCCAGCAGCTTTGTAGAGACCTACAATGAGCAGTTCTTC. It encodes CASSFVETYNEQFF. The chain combines TRBV7-2 with TRBJ2-1; D is undetermined. V lost 3 bases and J lost 2, with 8 bases in between. Germline V CDR1 and CDR2: SGHTA, FQGNSA. The CDR3 extends over 14 amino acids. The complete variable domain, with remaining parts taken from reference TRBV7-2 and TRBJ2-1, reads GAGVSQSPSNKVTEKGKDVELRCDPISGHTALYWYRQSLGQGLEFLIYFQGNSAPDKSGLPSDRFSAERTGGSVSTLTIQRTQQEDSAVYLCASSFVETYNEQFFGPGTRLTVL.

On this clone itself: At the DNA level, this CDR3 is encoded by other sequences in the same sample as well. The genes are TRBV29-1 and TRBJ2-7, with 10 bases fitting TRBD1. The CDR3 loop spans 11 amino acids. Germline V CDR1 and CDR2: SQVTM, ANQGSEA. CDR3: CSGGQGYEQYF. CDR3 sequence (DNA): TGCAGTGGGGGACAGGGGTACGAGCAGTACTTC.

The chain combines TRBV6-6 with TRBJ1-4; tentatively, D is TRBD1 (5 bases). The germline V gene has CDR1 MNHNY and CDR2 SVGAGI (reference sequence). V was trimmed by 7 bases and J by 6 bases, leaving 12 bases between them. The CDR3 is made up of 13 amino acids. The CDR3 protein is CASTGSIDEKLFF. CDR3 DNA sequence: TGTGCCAGCACAGGGTCGATCGATGAAAAACTGTTTTTT.

This clone was picked up one time. V gene TRBV27 combines with J gene TRBJ1-2; D is uncertain. This CDR3 region has 13 residues. The V end lost 5 bases, the J end lost 4 bases, and 11 bases lay between the germline ends. The germline gives CDR1 MNHEY, CDR2 SMNVEV (reference sequence). Written as DNA, the CDR3 is TGTGCCAGCAGTCACACGAGCGCCTATGGCTACACCTTC. The encoded protein is CASSHTSAYGYTF.

This clone was counted once. This chain joins TRBV9 and TRBJ1-4, with a possible D match to TRBD1 (5 bases). The germline gives CDR1 SGDLS, CDR2 YYNGEE. The CDR3 consists of 15 residues. V lost 4 bases and J lost 5, with 15 bases in between. The CDR3 protein is CASSPPGGGNEKLFF. CDR3 in DNA: TGTGCCAGCAGCCCTCCTGGGGGGGGAAATGAAAAACTGTTTTTT.

The chain has TRBV7-8 and TRBJ2-5; D not resolved. With 5 bases removed from V and 9 bases from J, the gap between germline ends came to 13 bases. This CDR3 has 12 amino acids. Germline CDR1 reads SGHVS; CDR2 reads FQNEAQ. For the CDR3, the DNA is TGTGCCAGCAGCCGAGCGCGACTGTCCCAGTACTTC. It codes for CASSRARLSQYF.

The V gene is TRBV25-1, the J gene TRBJ1-1; 7 nucleotides agree with TRBD1. Trimming removed 6 bases from V and 5 bases from J; junction bases left unmatched: 0. CDR3 length: 11 amino acids. The germline V gene encodes CDR1 MGHDK and CDR2 SYGVNS. The CDR3 DNA follows: TGTGCCAGCAGACAGGGGACTGAAGCTTTCTTT. Amino acids: CASRQGTEAFF.

This chain links TRBV18 with TRBJ1-3; D uncertain. Trimming stripped 3 bases from V and 0 bases from J, with 15 bases between. The CDR3 totals 17 residues. Per the germline V gene, CDR1 is KGHSH and CDR2 is LQKENI. CDR3 loop: CASSPREVSSSGNTIYF. The CDR3 DNA follows: TGTGCCAGCTCACCCCGAGAGGTTTCCTCCTCTGGAAACACCATATATTTT.

This chain joins TRBV5-1 and TRBJ1-2, with 8 bases fitting TRBD1. The CDR3 has 16 residues. In germline, CDR1 is SGHRS, CDR2 YFSETQ. After removal of 1 base from V and 4 bases from J, the junction contained 9 bases not matched to a gene. The CDR3 here is CASSLNPGQAPYGYTF. CDR3 nucleotides: TGCGCCAGCAGCTTGAATCCGGGACAGGCCCCCTATGGCTACACCTTC.